These 9 T cell receptor beta chains originate from one sample sequenced in a study of T cell responses to AZD1222 COVID-19 vaccine. Assay: immunoSEQ multiplex PCR; the TCRdb copy retains only in-frame clones and omits some. This table holds 100,000 to 150,000 clones, 70% to 90% found once. Source: peripheral blood, taken on day 0 of AZD1222 vaccination. These receptors were collected from an adult in good health.

V and J are TRBV9 and TRBJ2-2; TRBD1 matches at 7 bases. With 1 base clipped from V and 1 base from J, the junction kept 10 bases outside the gene matches. CDR1 SGDLS and CDR2 YYNGEE come from the germline V gene. There are 18 residues in the CDR3. The CDR3 here is CASSVSRGNVGNTGELFF. The CDR3 DNA follows: TGTGCCAGCAGCGTAAGCAGGGGGAATGTTGGGAACACCGGGGAGCTGTTTTTT.

This chain connects TRBV7-2 to TRBJ1-5; D remains unclear. This CDR3 has 15 residues. Trimming shortened V by 3 bases and J by 0 bases, and 9 bases separated the two germline ends. Germline V gene lookup returns CDR1 SGHTA and CDR2 FQGNSA. The CDR3 region is CASSFDYYSNQPQHF. Written as DNA, the CDR3 is TGTGCCAGCAGCTTTGATTATTATAGCAATCAGCCCCAGCATTTT.

This chain uses TRBV12-3 or TRBV12-4 with TRBJ2-2; 7 bases agree with TRBD1. The CDR3 runs 11 residues. The V and J ends lost 8 bases and 15 bases, in that order; junction bases with no gene match: 9. The CDR3 sequence is CASRRGYRVFF. The CDR3 bases are TGTGCCAGCCGCAGGGGGTATAGGGTGTTTTTT.

The chain links TRBV11-3 to TRBJ2-2, with 12 bases identical to TRBD2. Germline V gene data show CDR1 as SGHNT and CDR2 as YENEEA. V shed 4 bases, J shed 5 bases, and the junction held 5 bases outside the gene matches. The CDR3 runs to 16 residues. For the CDR3, the DNA is TGTGCCAGCAGCTCGACTAGCGGGGGACGTACCGGGGAGCTGTTTTTT. It yields the protein CASSSTSGGRTGELFF.

The table lists this clone with a count of one. V and J are TRBV4-3 and TRBJ2-1; D gene ambiguous. The CDR3 runs 15 residues. Per germline, CDR1 LGHNA and CDR2 YSLEER. The V and J ends lost 0 bases and 4 bases respectively, with 10 bases between them. CDR3 sequence reads: CASSQELSLYNEQFF. In DNA form, the CDR3 reads TGCGCCAGCAGCCAAGAATTGTCTCTGTACAATGAGCAGTTCTTC.

The chain uses TRBV5-1 and TRBJ2-5; weak D call: TRBD2 (5 bases). Trimming removed 7 bases at V and 4 bases at J, with 17 bases between. Germline CDR1 reads SGHRS; CDR2 reads YFSETQ. The length of the CDR3 is 14 residues. This CDR3 is CASVGLAHGETQYF. The CDR3 coding sequence is TGCGCCAGCGTCGGTCTAGCCCACGGAGAGACCCAGTACTTC.

V usage is TRBV18 and J usage is TRBJ1-4; D possibly corresponds to TRBD1 (5 bases). This CDR3 region has 15 residues. Germline V gene sequence: CDR1 KGHSH, CDR2 LQKENI. The V gene lost 6 bases and the J gene lost 2 bases, with 13 bases spanning the gap. The chain's CDR3 is CASSLRGSTNEKLFF. The CDR3 DNA reads as TGTGCCAGCTCGCTGCGGGGGTCGACTAATGAAAAACTGTTTTTT.

CDR3 protein: CASSPTPTSTDTQYF. CDR3 nucleotides: TGTGCCAGCAGCCCGACACCCACTAGCACAGATACGCAGTATTTT. The chain has TRBV3-1 (or the pseudogene TRBV3-2) and TRBJ2-3, with D uncertain. Trimming took 4 bases from V and 0 from J, leaving 11 bases between them. The CDR3 runs to 15 residues. Germline V CDR1 and CDR2: LGHDT, YNNKEL (reference sequence).

This clone came up once. J is TRBJ1-3 and V is TRBV19; a possible D gene is TRBD1 (6 bases). Germline CDR1 LNHDA, CDR2 SQIVND (reference sequence). The CDR3 sequence is 13 residues long. The V gene lost 6 bases and the J gene lost 2 bases, with 8 bases spanning the gap. The CDR3 nucleotides are TGTGCCAGTAGGGACAGCACTGGAAACACCATATATTTT. Its protein product is CASRDSTGNTIYF.